This entry lists 26 T cell receptor beta chains sequenced from one sample in a study of regulatory T cells in long-lasting Graves disease. Sequencing libraries for TCR beta were prepared with iRepertoire HTBI primers and Arm-PCR of CDR3 regions. MiXCR, run by TCRdb on the multiplex PCR reads, gives a single entry per CDR3 protein. Of fewer than 350,000 distinct CDR3 sequences listed, more than 15% were seen once; the top ten hold 35% to 45%. Time point here: newly diagnosed GD, antithyroid drugs for less than 3 months. There was RNA extracted from PBMCs, and the TCR library was made from it. Sample: peripheral blood mononuclear cells (PBMCs), taken at new diagnosis, from a patient treated with antithyroid drugs. The receptor source for this set is a female donor with Graves disease.

This clonotype occurred a few times. V gene TRBV19 combines with J gene TRBJ2-7; perhaps TRBD1 as D (6 bases). Germline-derived CDR1 and CDR2 are LNHDA and SQIVND (reference sequence). The CDR3 sequence is 15 residues long. V lost 3 bases, J lost 1 base, and 13 bases lay in between. The CDR3 DNA sequence: TGTGCCAGTAGTATCAGCAGGGGACGTTCCTACGAGCAGTACTTC. This translates into CASSISRGRSYEQYF.

At least ten counts were recorded for this clonotype. The chain has TRBV12-3 or TRBV12-4 and TRBJ2-2; 16 bases fit TRBD2. The trim removed 6 bases at V and 5 bases at J, leaving 6 bases unmatched. CDR3 length: 17 residues. This CDR3 is CASRAGTSGRGTGELFF. CDR3 sequence (DNA): TGTGCCAGCAGAGCCGGGACTAGCGGGAGGGGGACCGGGGAGCTGTTTTTT.

The chain carries TRBV7-9 and TRBJ1-5; TRBD1 matches 7 bases. This CDR3 contains 20 residues. In germline, CDR1 is SEHNR, CDR2 FQNEAQ (reference sequence). Losses at the gene ends were 1 base for V and 0 bases for J; bases not matched to a gene: 15. The CDR3, as DNA: TGTGCCAGCAGCTTAGGGGGGACAGAGCCGCCGCTAAATAGCAATCAGCCCCAGCATTTT. Translation: CASSLGGTEPPLNSNQPQHF.

This clonotype has a count of ten or more. The chain recombines TRBV24-1 with TRBJ2-2, with 14 bases aligning to TRBD2. Germline values: CDR1 KGHDR, CDR2 SFDVKD. The V gene end was trimmed by 0 bases and the J gene end by 6 bases; junction bases not matched to a gene: 2. The CDR3 runs 17 residues. Here the CDR3 reads CATSDLRTSGRSGELFF. In DNA form, the CDR3 reads TGTGCCACCAGTGATTTGCGGACTAGCGGGAGGTCCGGGGAGCTGTTTTTT.

This clonotype was found many times. V usage is TRBV5-1 and J usage is TRBJ2-5; D is possibly TRBD1 (6 bases). The V end was cut by 6 bases, the J end by 7 bases, with 19 bases between. Looked up from germline, CDR1 is SGHRS and CDR2 is YFSETQ. The CDR3 totals 14 residues. This CDR3 reads CASILDRDPRTQYF. Written as DNA, the CDR3 is TGCGCCAGCATCCTGGACAGAGACCCTCGGACCCAGTACTTC.

This clonotype was seen many times. The CDR3 sequence: CASPTGWVNQPQHF. The CDR3 DNA reads as TGTGCCAGCCCGACAGGGTGGGTCAATCAGCCCCAGCATTTT. This chain connects TRBV27 to TRBJ1-5; 7 bases line up with TRBD1. CDR1 MNHEY and CDR2 SMNVEV come from the germline V gene (reference sequence). Trimming removed 8 bases from V and 3 bases from J; junction bases left unmatched: 7. The CDR3 has 14 amino acids.

This clonotype occurred many times. The J gene is TRBJ2-2, the V gene TRBV6-1, with D unclear. With 4 bases removed from V and 7 bases from J, the gap between germline ends came to 10 bases. There are 13 residues in the CDR3. The germline V gene encodes CDR1 MNHNS and CDR2 SASEGT. Written as DNA, the CDR3 is TGTGCCAGCAGTGTATTTCTCAACGGGGAGCTGTTTTTT. This gives the protein CASSVFLNGELFF.

The chain employs TRBV5-1 and TRBJ2-1; possible D gene TRBD2, 6 bases. Looked up from germline, CDR1 is SGHRS and CDR2 is YFSETQ. The ends were cut back, 2 bases at V and 8 bases at J, with 17 bases in the middle. This CDR3 is built from 15 residues. The CDR3 DNA follows: TGCGCCAGCAGCTTAGGGACTGGCTGGGTGGATGAGCAGTTCTTC. It codes for CASSLGTGWVDEQFF.

This clonotype showed up many times. V usage is TRBV15 and J usage is TRBJ2-7; D unclear. The germline CDR1 and CDR2 sequences are LNHNV and YYDKDF (reference sequence). The V end was cut by 5 bases, the J end by 6 bases, with 8 bases between. The CDR3 runs to 11 residues. The CDR3 spells CATSGLSEQYF. The CDR3 coding sequence is TGTGCCACCAGCGGATTATCCGAGCAGTACTTC. Full variable domain (remainder filled in from reference TRBV15 and TRBJ2-7): DAMVIQNPRYQVTQFGKPVTLSCSQTLNHNVMYWYQQKSSQAPKLLFHYYDKDFNNEADTPDNFQSRRPNTSFCFLDIRSPGLGDTAMYLCATSGLSEQYFGPGTRLTVT.

This clonotype was detected ten times or more. V gene TRBV30 combines with J gene TRBJ1-1; D is possibly TRBD1 (6 bases). Germline V lookup: CDR1 GTSNPN, CDR2 SVGIG (reference sequence). V lost 0 bases and J lost 2, with 13 bases in between. The CDR3 is 15 amino acids. CDR3 sequence reads: CAWSVWGALNTEAFF. CDR3 in DNA: TGTGCCTGGAGTGTATGGGGGGCCCTCAACACTGAAGCTTTCTTT.

Comment on this clonotype: A much larger clone lies one base from this, so it may be a read error. The genes are TRBV6-5 and TRBJ2-7; D gene uncertain. V was pared by 2 bases and J by 8 bases, with 19 bases between. The CDR3 runs 15 residues. Germline V gives CDR1 MNHEY, CDR2 SVGAGI. The DNA of the CDR3 is TGTGCCAGCAGTTACAATGACGGTACCTTTTCTCAGCAGTACTTC. Its protein product is CASSYNDGTFSQQYF.

This clonotype was counted ten times or more. The chain recombines TRBV2 with TRBJ2-1; D possibly matches TRBD1 or TRBD2 (5 bases each). V lost 6 bases, J lost 1 base, and 16 bases lay in between. The CDR3 extends over 16 amino acids. Germline assignment: CDR1 SNHLY and CDR2 FYNNEI. The CDR3 sequence is CASSGYGTVSYNEQFF. The CDR3 DNA is TGTGCCAGCAGCGGATACGGGACGGTTTCCTACAATGAGCAGTTCTTC. Filled out from reference TRBV2 and TRBJ2-1, the complete variable domain reads EPEVTQTPSHQVTQMGQEVILRCVPISNHLYFYWYRQILGQKVEFLVSFYNNEISEKSEIFDDQFSVERPDGSNFTLKIRSTKLEDSAMYFCASSGYGTVSYNEQFFGPGTRLTVL.

This clonotype was observed many times. This sequence joins TRBV12-3 or TRBV12-4 and TRBJ2-3, with TRBD2 matching 13 bases. Losses at the gene ends were 3 bases for V and 0 bases for J; bases not matched to a gene: 3. There are 17 residues in the CDR3. This CDR3 is CASSLGTSGTSTDTQYF. CDR3 DNA sequence: TGTGCCAGCAGTTTGGGGACTAGCGGGACTAGCACAGATACGCAGTATTTT.

This clonotype was picked up many times. V usage is TRBV10-2 and J usage is TRBJ1-2; D remains unclear. CDR3 length: 17 amino acids. Germline CDR1 reads WSHSY; CDR2 reads SAAADI. The ends were cut back, 6 bases at V and 2 bases at J, with 22 bases in the middle. CDR3 nucleotide sequence: TGCGCCAGCAGCCCCGGTCTGAGCCCGCCCGGCAACTATGGCTACACCTTC. Protein product: CASSPGLSPPGNYGYTF.

With regard to this clonotype: A junction boundary mismatches the germline segment, possibly from a read error. CDR3 in amino acids: CASNLAGGRYEQYF. CDR3 in DNA: TGTGCCAGCAATTTAGCGGGAGGGCGTTACGAGCAGTACTTC. The chain links TRBV28 to TRBJ2-7; 11 nucleotides align to TRBD2. Germline V CDR1 and CDR2: MDHEN, SYDVKM. The CDR3 length is 14 residues.

This clonotype was observed many times. The chain combines TRBV11-2 with TRBJ1-1; perhaps TRBD1 as D (5 bases). Trimming removed 2 bases at V and 1 base at J, with 11 bases between. Germline values: CDR1 SGHAT, CDR2 FQNNGV. This CDR3 has 15 residues. Here the CDR3 reads CASSLLPQENTEAFF. As DNA, the CDR3 is TGTGCCAGCAGCTTACTTCCACAGGAGAACACTGAAGCTTTCTTT. The variable domain in full, completed from reference TRBV11-2 and TRBJ1-1, reads EAGVAQSPRYKIIEKRQSVAFWCNPISGHATLYWYQQILGQGPKLLIQFQNNGVVDDSQLPKDRFSAERLKGVDSTLKIQPAKLEDSAVYLCASSLLPQENTEAFFGQGTRLTVV.

This chain connects TRBV11-2 to TRBJ2-7, with D perhaps matching TRBD1 or TRBD2 (5 bases each). Germline V gene sequence: CDR1 SGHAT, CDR2 FQNNGV. CDR3 length equals 14 residues. The V end was cut by 5 bases, the J end by 2 bases, with 13 bases between. The CDR3 DNA reads as TGTGCCAGCAGCCCGTTCCGGGGACCCTACGAGCAGTACTTC. Translating it yields CASSPFRGPYEQYF.

The chain joins TRBV7-9 to TRBJ1-1; no firm D call. V shed 1 base and J shed 3 bases, with 9 bases lying between them. Germline-derived CDR1 and CDR2 are SEHNR and FQNEAQ (reference sequence). The CDR3 sequence is 14 residues long. The CDR3 here is CASSLGAYDTEAFF. The DNA for the CDR3 is TGTGCCAGCAGCTTAGGGGCTTACGACACTGAAGCTTTCTTT.

This clonotype was observed at least ten times. The genes are TRBV20-1 and TRBJ2-1; unclear D gene. V was clipped by 6 bases and J by 6 bases, with 21 bases between them. Germline CDR1 and CDR2: DFQATT and SNEGSKA (reference sequence). CDR3 length: 15 amino acids. The chain's CDR3 is CSAPGLEYMSNEQFF. The CDR3 nucleotides read TGCAGTGCACCCGGGCTGGAATATATGAGCAATGAGCAGTTCTTC.

There are many counts of this clonotype. This chain connects TRBV12-3 or TRBV12-4 to TRBJ1-5; TRBD1 agrees at 10 bases. Trimming at V came to 6 bases and at J to 10 bases, leaving 9 bases not matched to a gene. The CDR3 length is 14 residues. The CDR3 bases are TGTGCCAGCAGGGGTTGGGACAGGGGTTTACCCCAGCATTTT. Its translation is CASRGWDRGLPQHF.

In its sample, this clonotype was seen many times. Written as DNA, the CDR3 is TGTGCCACCAGTGACCCTAAACCGGGACTAGCGGGAAGCTACAATGAGCAGTTCTTC. Its translation: CATSDPKPGLAGSYNEQFF. The chain carries TRBV24-1 and TRBJ2-1; TRBD2 agrees at 13 bases. V shed 4 bases and J 3 bases; nucleotides not matched to a gene: 11. Germline CDR1 and CDR2: KGHDR and SFDVKD. CDR3 length equals 19 residues.

This clonotype came up many times. The chain has TRBV20-1 and TRBJ2-5; 9 bases agree with TRBD1. The V gene end was trimmed by 6 bases and the J gene end by 5 bases; junction bases not matched to a gene: 13. The CDR3 spans 15 residues. Germline lookup yields CDR1 DFQATT and CDR2 SNEGSKA (reference sequence). The CDR3: CSAPSPRTGVETQYF. Written as DNA, the CDR3 is TGCAGTGCCCCTAGTCCCCGGACAGGGGTGGAGACCCAGTACTTC.

This clonotype was counted ten times or more. V and J are TRBV6-1 and TRBJ2-3; the D is unclear. This CDR3 has 16 amino acids. CDR1 and CDR2 from the germline V gene are MNHNS and SASEGT. Trimming shortened V by 7 bases and J by 3 bases, and 20 bases separated the two germline ends. The CDR3 spells CASTPRSEVVTDTQYF. CDR3 sequence (DNA): TGTGCCAGCACGCCAAGATCAGAAGTCGTTACAGATACGCAGTATTTT.

This clonotype was observed many times. This chain joins TRBV3-1 and TRBJ1-2; no firm D call. Germline V gene lookup returns CDR1 LGHDT and CDR2 YNNKEL (reference sequence). V was cut by 4 bases and J by 6 bases, with 18 bases left in between. The length of the CDR3 is 15 residues. The CDR3 DNA follows: TGTGCCAGCAGCCTCGGTGTAGGCCCTAGCCATGGCTACACCTTC. As protein: CASSLGVGPSHGYTF.

This clonotype appeared many times. This chain joins TRBV10-2 and TRBJ2-1, with D perhaps matching TRBD2 (6 bases). Germline V gene data show CDR1 as WSHSY and CDR2 as SAAADI. V lost 8 bases and J 10 bases, leaving 12 bases between the germline ends. The CDR3 has 11 residues. This CDR3 reads CASAHTSEQFF. CDR3 in DNA: TGCGCCAGCGCTCATACTAGCGAGCAGTTCTTC.

This clonotype showed up many times. The chain recombines TRBV7-9 with TRBJ2-7; D is undetermined. The CDR3 has 11 residues. The germline gives CDR1 SEHNR, CDR2 FQNEAQ (reference sequence). V lost 1 base, J lost 12 bases, and 10 bases lay in between. CDR3 amino acids: CASSLDDDRYF. CDR3 nucleotides: TGTGCCAGCAGCTTAGATGATGATCGGTACTTC.